The 22 T cell receptor beta chains in this list originate from one sample, sequenced in a study of vaccination effects on CD4 cells after COVID-19. ViraFEST expansion of antigen-specific CD4+ T cells with viral peptide pools preceded sequencing. Once cultured for more than nine days, the cells underwent separation to obtain CD4+ T cells. Testing of the vaccine recipients showed negative nucleocapsid antibodies and no prior SARS-CoV-2 infection. These TCRs' antigens remain unknown. Clones were sequenced by immunoSEQ multiplex PCR, and TCRdb holds only the in-frame ones, with some missing. Among about 43,000 clones, around 81% were seen once, and the ten largest hold 10% to 11%. This specimen was CD4+ T cells from PBMCs cultured with SARS-CoV-2 spike peptides, taken before COVID-19 vaccination. These TCRs come from a human donor who received a COVID-19 vaccine.

This chain links TRBV6-5 with TRBJ1-2; 7 positions match TRBD1. This CDR3 contains 15 residues. J was trimmed by 6 bases and V by 4 bases; bases with no gene match: 11. In germline, CDR1 is MNHEY, CDR2 SVGAGI. In DNA, the CDR3 is TGTGCCAGCAGTTTCGCGGGACAGCTCCTCGATGGCTACACCTTC. Translating gives CASSFAGQLLDGYTF.

This chain connects TRBV10-2 to TRBJ2-7; 9 nucleotides align to TRBD1. Germline CDR1 is WSHSY and CDR2 is SAAADI. There are 16 residues in the CDR3. V was clipped by 1 base and J by 6 bases; unmatched bases: 10. The CDR3 loop is CASSEYPGQGAVEQYV. CDR3 in DNA: TGCGCCAGCAGTGAGTACCCGGGACAGGGTGCCGTCGAGCAGTACGTC.

The V gene is TRBV18, the J gene TRBJ1-5; unclear D gene. The V gene lost 4 bases and the J gene lost 5 bases, with 15 bases spanning the gap. CDR1 and CDR2 (germline): KGHSH, LQKENI. The CDR3 loop spans 15 amino acids. CDR3 in DNA: TGTGCCAGCTCACGAAGCGGTCCTTTCGATCAGCCCCAGCATTTT. It specifies CASSRSGPFDQPQHF.

V and J are TRBV3-1 (or the pseudogene TRBV3-2) and TRBJ1-6; maybe TRBD1 (6 bases). The germline CDR1 and CDR2 sequences are LGHDT and YNNKEL (reference sequence). This CDR3 region has 15 residues. Trimming stripped 5 bases from V and 10 bases from J, with 18 bases between. The chain's CDR3 is CASSSGTSRWSPLHF. The CDR3 DNA sequence: TGTGCCAGCAGCTCCGGGACAAGCCGTTGGTCACCCCTCCACTTT.

The sample holds a few counts of this clone. The rearrangement links TRBV5-4 to TRBJ1-1; D unresolved. The V end was cut by 5 bases, the J end by 3 bases, with 11 bases between. CDR1 and CDR2 (germline): SGHNT, YYREEE (reference sequence). The CDR3 is made up of 13 amino acids. CDR3 amino acids: CASSRWTDTEAFF. The CDR3 nucleotides read TGTGCCAGCAGTCGCTGGACGGACACTGAAGCTTTCTTT.

This clone showed up just a few times. The V and J genes are TRBV28 and TRBJ1-1, with D uncertain. From germline, CDR1 is MDHEN and CDR2 SYDVKM. The CDR3 sequence is 14 residues long. Trimming stripped 7 bases from V and 0 bases from J, with 12 bases between. The DNA of the CDR3 is TGTGCCAGCACCCAATGGAGGGTGAACACTGAAGCTTTCTTT. It is translated as CASTQWRVNTEAFF. Full variable domain (remainder filled in from reference TRBV28 and TRBJ1-1): DVKVTQSSRYLVKRTGEKVFLECVQDMDHENMFWYRQDPGLGLRLIYFSYDVKMKEKGDIPEGYSVSREKKERFSLILESASTNQTSMYLCASTQWRVNTEAFFGQGTRLTVV.

A single count supports this clone. CDR3: CASSLDGGEETQYF. The CDR3 DNA sequence: TGTGCCAGCAGCTTAGACGGGGGGGAAGAGACCCAGTACTTC. The V gene is TRBV7-9, the J gene TRBJ2-5, with TRBD2 matching 8 bases. CDR1 and CDR2 (germline): SEHNR, FQNEAQ (reference sequence). Trimming cost V 1 base and J 3 bases; bases outside gene matches: 1. The CDR3 extends over 14 amino acids.

The chain is built from TRBV5-1 and TRBJ2-7; 11 positions match TRBD1. Germline values: CDR1 SGHRS, CDR2 YFSETQ. V shed 5 bases and J 6 bases; nucleotides not matched to a gene: 1. The CDR3 spans 12 residues. The CDR3 reads CASRGTGGEQYV. As DNA, the CDR3 is TGCGCCAGCAGGGGGACAGGGGGCGAGCAGTACGTC.

This clone was seen only a few times. The CDR3 reads CASSARQEAGELFF. CDR3 in DNA: TGTGCCAGCAGTGCCAGGCAGGAGGCCGGGGAGCTGTTTTTT. The chain links TRBV2 to TRBJ2-2; TRBD2 might be the D (5 bases). The CDR3 covers 14 residues. The germline V and J ends were trimmed by 4 bases and 6 bases, with 12 bases remaining between them. Looked up from germline, CDR1 is SNHLY and CDR2 is FYNNEI.

J is TRBJ1-1 and V is TRBV19; 7 positions agree with TRBD1. J was trimmed by 3 bases and V by 0 bases; bases with no gene match: 7. The CDR3 covers 16 residues. Looked up from germline, CDR1 is LNHDA and CDR2 is SQIVND (reference sequence). This chain's CDR3 is CASSIEVGQRDTEAFF. DNA of the CDR3: TGTGCCAGTAGTATAGAGGTGGGACAGAGGGACACTGAAGCTTTCTTT.

The chain carries TRBV6-1 and TRBJ1-5; D is ambiguous. Germline CDR1 and CDR2: MNHNS and SASEGT. The CDR3 loop spans 15 amino acids. Trimming left V 1 base short and J 3 bases short, with 10 bases between. Written as DNA, the CDR3 is TGTGCCAGCAGTGAAGGGTTAGGACCCAATCAGCCCCAGCATTTT. It translates to CASSEGLGPNQPQHF.

The chain couples TRBV6-6 to TRBJ2-2; D gene unclear. The germline CDR1 and CDR2 sequences are MNHNY and SVGAGI (reference sequence). Trimming left V 0 bases short and J 7 bases short, with 3 bases between. This CDR3 contains 12 residues. The CDR3 nucleotides read TGTGCCAGCAGTTACTCGGACGGGGAGCTGTTTTTT. As protein: CASSYSDGELFF.

This chain links TRBV7-2 with TRBJ1-5; 9 positions match TRBD1. With 5 bases clipped from V and 7 bases from J, the junction kept 6 bases outside the gene matches. The CDR3 consists of 14 residues. Germline lookup yields CDR1 SGHTA and CDR2 FQGNSA. In nucleotides, the CDR3 is TGTGCCAGCAGCAAAGGACAGGGGCTCCAGCCCCAGCATTTT. It specifies CASSKGQGLQPQHF.

The chain links TRBV15 to TRBJ2-5; D is perhaps TRBD1 or TRBD2 (6 bases each). V was trimmed by 0 bases and J by 2 bases, leaving 10 bases between them. Germline V lookup: CDR1 LNHNV, CDR2 YYDKDF (reference sequence). There are 15 residues in the CDR3. The CDR3, as DNA: TGTGCCACCAGCAGAGATAGGGGGGAACAAGAGACCCAGTACTTC. Translating gives CATSRDRGEQETQYF. The full variable domain, rest sourced from reference TRBV15 and TRBJ2-5, is DAMVIQNPRYQVTQFGKPVTLSCSQTLNHNVMYWYQQKSSQAPKLLFHYYDKDFNNEADTPDNFQSRRPNTSFCFLDIRSPGLGDTAMYLCATSRDRGEQETQYFGPGTRLLVL.

The V and J genes are TRBV6-5 and TRBJ1-1; 7 bases agree with TRBD1. The germline V gene encodes CDR1 MNHEY and CDR2 SVGAGI. This CDR3 region has 14 residues. Trimming cost V 5 bases and J 0 bases; bases outside gene matches: 3. The CDR3, as DNA: TGTGCCAGCAGTCGGGACAGAGTGAACACTGAAGCTTTCTTT. Protein: CASSRDRVNTEAFF.

The rearrangement joins TRBV7-8 to TRBJ1-4, with D maybe TRBD1 (5 bases). The CDR3 sequence is 16 residues long. The V gene lost 5 bases and the J gene lost 7 bases, with 20 bases spanning the gap. In germline, CDR1 is SGHVS, CDR2 FQNEAQ. The CDR3 bases are TGTGCCAGCAGCACCCGGGGGACCCCAGCGGGTGAAAAACTGTTTTTT. This sequence encodes CASSTRGTPAGEKLFF.

The chain employs TRBV30 and TRBJ2-3, with no clear D. Trimming shortened V by 0 bases and J by 1 base, and 8 bases separated the two germline ends. This CDR3 is built from 14 residues. Germline lookup yields CDR1 GTSNPN and CDR2 SVGIG (reference sequence). This chain's CDR3 is CAWSVDSGTDTQYF. CDR3 in DNA: TGTGCCTGGAGTGTTGACTCGGGCACAGATACGCAGTATTTT. Full variable domain (missing parts from reference TRBV30 and TRBJ2-3): SQTIHQWPATLVQPVGSPLSLECTVEGTSNPNLYWYRQAAGRGLQLLFYSVGIGQISSEVPQNLSASRPQDRQFILSSKKLLLSDSGFYLCAWSVDSGTDTQYFGPGTRLTVL.

This clone was counted a few times. The J gene is TRBJ1-2, the V gene TRBV27, with a tentative D call TRBD1 (5 bases). This CDR3 comprises 13 residues. Between the trimmed V and J ends, which lost 6 bases and 8 bases, there was a span of 16 bases. Germline assignment: CDR1 MNHEY and CDR2 SMNVEV (reference sequence). The CDR3 loop is CASSPTGEQGYTF. DNA of the CDR3: TGTGCCAGCAGCCCTACGGGGGAGCAGGGCTACACCTTC.

This clone was found once. The chain is built from TRBV9 and TRBJ1-2; D might be TRBD1 (5 bases). There are 13 residues in the CDR3. CDR1 and CDR2 (germline): SGDLS, YYNGEE. V was shortened by 0 bases and J by 5 bases, with 8 bases between the two germline ends. CDR3 DNA: TGTGCCAGCAGCGTAGTTGGGGGATATGGCTACACCTTC. Amino acid sequence: CASSVVGGYGYTF.

The gene calls are TRBV5-6 and TRBJ2-2; possibly TRBD2 for D (5 bases). Germline CDR1 SGHDT, CDR2 YYEEEE. V lost 6 bases and J 6 bases, leaving 15 bases between the germline ends. The CDR3 totals 14 residues. CDR3 nucleotides: TGTGCCAGCACCTCGACTGGACTGGCCGGGGAGCTGTTTTTT. Amino acids: CASTSTGLAGELFF.

J is TRBJ1-3 and V is TRBV5-8; D is unclear. This CDR3 comprises 16 residues. In germline, CDR1 is SGHTS, CDR2 YDEGEE. Trimming stripped 0 bases from V and 0 bases from J, with 10 bases between. The CDR3 is CASSLGWASSGNTIYF. CDR3 DNA: TGTGCCAGCAGCTTGGGATGGGCCAGCTCTGGAAACACCATATATTTT.

As to this clone: One end of the junction does not line up with germline, which may come from a read error. The chain has TRBV7-6 and TRBJ2-6, with 8 positions matching TRBD1. CDR1 and CDR2 (germline): SGHVS, FNYEAQ. CDR3 length: 18 amino acids. As DNA, the CDR3 is TGTGCCAGCAGCTACCTTCCGGGACAGGTCTCAGGGGACAACGTCCTGACTTTC. Encoded protein: CASSYLPGQVSGDNVLTF.